This TCR beta chain was observed in a study of T cell responses to AZD1222 COVID-19 vaccine. Findings and limits, study-wide: Most donors were white British, females outnumbered males, and clonal diversity was possibly underestimated. Spike-specific TCR breadth and depth went up after people got two AZD1222 doses. Close to half of all spike-specific TCRs reportedly target regions of the variants that are unmutated. Only after the peak T cell response were repertoires sampled.

V was trimmed by 12 bases and J by 3 bases, leaving 17 bases between them. This CDR3 comprises 14 residues. Germline V CDR1 and CDR2: KGHDR, SFDVKD. Turning to this clone: Its antigen is as yet unknown.

The method was immunoSEQ multiplex PCR; TCRdb's version includes in-frame clones alone and lacks a portion of them. This sample carries 80,000 or so clones, 75% to 95% of them seen once, and the ten largest clones take less than 5.5%. The chain couples TRBV24-1 to TRBJ1-5; D might be TRBD1 (6 bases). The TCR comes from an adult in good health. The sequencing used peripheral blood, collected on day 0 of MenACWY control vaccination. DNA of the CDR3: TGTGCCGTTTGGGGCGGGGGCGTCAATCAGCCCCAGCATTTT. Translating gives CAVWGGGVNQPQHF.